This T cell receptor (beta chain) emerged from a study of OX40 agonist ivuxolimab in advanced cancers. About the research overall: Dose-escalation patients were diagnosed with hepatocellular carcinoma, melanoma, renal cell cancer or head and neck cancer.

Germline CDR1 reads GTSNPN; CDR2 reads SVGIG (reference sequence). The CDR3 loop spans 13 amino acids. With 0 bases removed from V and 5 bases from J, the gap between germline ends came to 8 bases. Using immunoSEQ multiplex PCR, the repertoire was profiled, and TCRdb retains in-frame clones only, with some absent. The table has 90,000 to 100,000 clones, approximately 91% seen once. Only one count was recorded for this clone. Its antigen is not identified. Study-level points and caveats: The specificity for antigen of the expanded peripheral T cells was not determined. In the 0.1 to 3.0 mg/kg range, CD4+ and CD8+ blood T cells had expanded clonally by week 6.

The chain is built from TRBV30 and TRBJ1-5; a possible D gene is TRBD1 (5 bases). Sequenced here: CD4+ or CD8+ T cells sorted from blood, sampled in a trial of the OX40 agonist ivuxolimab. The TCR sequence derives from an adult with an advanced solid tumor such as melanoma, head and neck, liver or kidney cancer. This chain's CDR3 is CAWSVSGDQPQHF. For the CDR3, the DNA is TGTGCCTGGAGTGTGTCGGGGGATCAGCCCCAGCATTTT. The complete variable domain, with remaining parts taken from reference TRBV30 and TRBJ1-5, reads SQTIHQWPATLVQPVGSPLSLECTVEGTSNPNLYWYRQAAGRGLQLLFYSVGIGQISSEVPQNLSASRPQDRQFILSSKKLLLSDSGFYLCAWSVSGDQPQHFGDGTRLSIL.